The source of this T cell receptor (beta chain) is a study of cytomegalovirus exposure and HLA in healthy donors. The V segment lost 6 bases and the J segment 4 bases; nucleotides outside the gene matches: 6. The length of the CDR3 is 14 residues. The germline V gene has CDR1 WSHSY and CDR2 SAAADI. Comment on this clone: What it binds is not known.

A multiplex PCR was run with 60 Vbeta primers and 13 Jbeta primers. Here immunoSEQ multiplex PCR was the method, and the copy in TCRdb shows in-frame clones only, minus some. The data show around 150,000 clones, roughly four fifths seen once. Study-wide results and limits: Previous analysis showed most TCR beta V segments were productive about 87% or about 30% of the time.

The sample comprised PBMCs. This sequence joins TRBV10-2 and TRBJ1-5; 7 bases are a match to TRBD1. The TCR was taken from a female donor in good health and CMV-seropositive. Here the CDR3 DNA reads TGCGCCAGCAGAGCCGGGACAGCAAATCAGCCCCAGCATTTT. It codes for CASRAGTANQPQHF.